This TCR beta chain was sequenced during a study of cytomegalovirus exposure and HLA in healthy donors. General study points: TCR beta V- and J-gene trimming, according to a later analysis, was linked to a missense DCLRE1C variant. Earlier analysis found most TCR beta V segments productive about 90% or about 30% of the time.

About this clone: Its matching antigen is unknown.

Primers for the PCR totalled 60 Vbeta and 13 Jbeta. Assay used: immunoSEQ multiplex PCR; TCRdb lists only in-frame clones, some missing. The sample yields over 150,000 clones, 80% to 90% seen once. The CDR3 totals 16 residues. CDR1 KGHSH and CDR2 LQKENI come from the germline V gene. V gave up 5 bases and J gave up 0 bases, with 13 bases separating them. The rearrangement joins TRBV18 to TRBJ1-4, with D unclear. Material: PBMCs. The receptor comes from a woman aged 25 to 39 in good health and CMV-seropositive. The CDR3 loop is CASSSVAGATNEKLFF. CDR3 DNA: TGTGCCAGCTCAAGCGTCGCCGGGGCAACTAATGAAAAACTGTTTTTT.